This T cell receptor beta chain was obtained from a study of T-cell reconstitution after alpha-beta-depleted transplantation in children. Per the germline V gene, CDR1 is SGHTA and CDR2 is FQGTGA. The CDR3 is 15 residues long. With 5 bases removed from V and 0 bases from J, the gap between germline ends came to 14 bases. A TCRbeta library incorporating unique molecular identifiers was prepared. In TCRdb, the PCR reads were re-called with MiXCR into one record per CDR3 protein. The sample yields about 610,000 distinct CDR3 sequences, roughly a tenth seen once. This clonotype turned up a few times. The V and J genes are TRBV7-3 and TRBJ2-7, with D possibly TRBD2 on 6 matching bases. The receptor was isolated from a human donor who donated a stem cell graft to a child with acute myeloid leukemia. The sequences come from PBMCs from the stem cell graft donor, collected from the stem cell graft. The CDR3 reads CASSPKGGISYEQYF. DNA of the CDR3: TGTGCCAGCAGCCCTAAAGGCGGGATCTCCTACGAGCAGTACTTC.